This T cell receptor (beta chain) was recorded in a study of early T cells in non-severe SARS-CoV-2 infection (dated by TCRdb to the early 2020s). About the full investigation: Because TCR sequencing relied on bulk RNA taken from unsorted whole blood, pairing of alpha and beta chains was not possible. The paper's findings and limits, for the study overall: VDJdb matching was skewed toward anti-spike CD8 responses and likely underestimated virus-specific expansions, missing private and CD4 specificities.

Library preparation was by 5' RACE. The reads were generated on a NextSeq 500. The TCR library protocol attached unique molecular identifiers to individual cDNA molecules to correct for sequencing error and PCR bias. Sequencing covered both TCR alpha and beta chains, and within each sample the abundances of alpha and beta sequences were tightly co-correlated. As for the authors' bioinformatics: Decombinator V4 was used to annotate the V gene, J gene and CDR3 of the TCR sequences. Expanded TCRs were defined as changing significantly between any two time points under a Poisson model with p below 0.0001. Abundances of TCRs were expressed as counts per million after normalisation to the total number of TCRs sequenced in each sample. TRAV1-2 paired with TRAJ12, TRAJ20 or TRAJ33 defined MAIT TCRs, while TRAV10 paired with TRAJ18 defined iNKT TCRs. VDJdb, accessed 1 November 2021, was searched for CMV, EBV and SARS-CoV-2 annotated TCRs, with TCRs annotated for multiple antigens excluded. The public reads were run again by TCRdb, first through fastp at Q25 and then through MiXCR, and only productive beta chains were kept. Each entry is one CDR3 protein sequence, shown with its most common DNA and genes. The V and J calls follow TCRdb's processing rather than the paper's. The sample includes tens of thousands of distinct CDR3 sequences, with 5.7% observed a single time. 5% to 7% of the sample rests with the top ten.

This clonotype was counted ten times or more. There is no known antigen for this receptor. Per-nucleotide qualities are absent, and no much larger clonotype sits a single base away. The CDR3, from cysteine to phenylalanine, totals 15 residues. The retained sequence is limited to the CDR3, 45 bases, with the frame set at the first base. As encoded in the germline V gene (reference sequence), CDR1 is SGHNT while CDR2 is YYREEE. V is reduced by 4 bases and J by 0 bases, leaving a spacing of 11 bases between them. Set within a cohort of healthcare workers in London, UK, this nested case-control study involved weekly PCR testing of nasopharyngeal swabs along with blood sampling. Healthcare workers were recruited during the week of the UK lockdown, between 23 and 31 March 2020, and followed weekly for up to roughly 16 weeks.

The origin of this receptor is an adult who was a healthcare worker with PCR-confirmed SARS-CoV-2 infection or an uninfected control (not recorded which). The sequencing sample was made of whole blood. The rearrangement joined TRBV5-4 to TRBJ2-1; the D gene remains uncertain. The base sequence is TGTGCCAGCAGCCTTCAATACATCTCCTACAATGAGCAGTTCTTC. Its protein product is CASSLQYISYNEQFF. The full variable domain, with segments outside the CDR3 supplied by the reference TRBV5-4 and TRBJ2-1 proteins, appears as ETGVTQSPTHLIKTRGQQVTLRCSSQSGHNTVSWYQQALGQGPQFIFQYYREEENGRGNFPPRFSGLQFPNYSSELNVNALELDDSALYLCASSLQYISYNEQFFGPGTRLTVL.